This TCR beta chain was profiled in a study of cytomegalovirus exposure and HLA in healthy donors. A word on this clone: Its antigen remains unidentified.

Study findings and constraints: A later examination showed that TCR association rates differed by HLA locus, with DRB1 most and HLA-C fewest.

The CDR3 sequence is 15 residues long. Germline V lookup: CDR1 SGHTA, CDR2 FQGNSA. V was trimmed by 4 bases and J by 1 base, leaving 11 bases between them. PCR amplification relied on 60 Vbeta primers (plus 13 Jbeta primers). Only in-frame clones appear in the TCRdb table, and some are missing; sequencing was by immunoSEQ multiplex PCR. Among about 180,000 clones, around 80% were seen once, and the ten largest hold less than 1.5%. This TCR was recovered from a man aged 18 to 30 in good health and CMV-seronegative. The chain recombines TRBV7-2 with TRBJ1-5; D ambiguous. Sequencing was carried out using PBMCs. This CDR3 reads CASSWGAASNQPQHF. CDR3 nucleotides: TGTGCCAGCAGCTGGGGAGCGGCGAGCAATCAGCCCCAGCATTTT.